The 15 T cell receptor beta chains below all came from one sample that was sequenced in a study of cytomegalovirus exposure and HLA in healthy donors. Primers for the PCR totalled 60 Vbeta and 13 Jbeta. Method: immunoSEQ multiplex PCR; TCRdb's copy keeps in-frame clones and lacks some. The table has around 140,000 clones, over 70% seen once. The specimen was PBMCs. All receptors come from a woman aged 18-35 years in good health and CMV-seronegative.

The chain employs TRBV6-1 and TRBJ2-2; perhaps TRBD2 as D (6 bases). Trimming took 3 bases from V and 0 from J, leaving 14 bases between them. The germline V gene has CDR1 MNHNS and CDR2 SASEGT. CDR3 size: 17 residues. In DNA form, the CDR3 reads TGTGCCAGCAGTGACCCCGAAAGCGGGCCGAACACCGGGGAGCTGTTTTTT. As protein: CASSDPESGPNTGELFF.

The CDR3 sequence is CASSESIGTSGKFYEQFF. The CDR3 DNA sequence: TGTGCCAGCAGTGAATCAATAGGGACTAGCGGGAAGTTCTATGAGCAGTTCTTC. This rearrangement joins TRBV25-1 to TRBJ2-1, with 13 bases fitting TRBD2. The CDR3 covers 18 residues. CDR1 MGHDK and CDR2 SYGVNS come from the germline V gene. J lost 8 bases, V lost 1 base, and 11 bases had no gene match.

The genes are TRBV18 and TRBJ1-4, with D possibly TRBD1 on 6 matching bases. The CDR3 is 14 amino acids. V was clipped by 4 bases and J by 7 bases, with 13 bases between them. Per the germline V gene, CDR1 is KGHSH and CDR2 is LQKENI. CDR3 sequence: CASSLTGNSEKLFF. DNA for the CDR3: TGTGCCAGCTCACTTACAGGGAATAGTGAAAAACTGTTTTTT. The entire variable domain, with the rest obtained from reference TRBV18 and TRBJ1-4, is as follows: NAGVMQNPRHLVRRRGQEARLRCSPMKGHSHVYWYRQLPEEGLKFMVYLQKENIIDESGMPKERFSAEFPKEGPSILRIQQVVRGDSAAYFCASSLTGNSEKLFFGSGTQLSVL.

The chain is built from TRBV11-2 and TRBJ2-7; D not certain. CDR1 SGHAT and CDR2 FQNNGV come from the germline V gene. CDR3 length: 17 amino acids. The V gene lost 1 base and the J gene lost 7 bases, with 23 bases spanning the gap. The CDR3 reads CASSLGMESLPTREQYF. The CDR3 region has the DNA TGTGCCAGCAGCTTAGGGATGGAGTCCCTACCTACGAGAGAGCAGTACTTC.

In its sample, this clone was seen a few times. The chain is built from TRBV7-9 and TRBJ2-3; 7 bases fit TRBD2. Germline CDR1 reads SEHNR; CDR2 reads FQNEAQ (reference sequence). This CDR3 has 12 residues. V shed 6 bases and J 4 bases; nucleotides not matched to a gene: 1. The CDR3 sequence: CASRAGADTQYF. The DNA of the CDR3 is TGTGCCAGCAGGGCGGGGGCAGATACGCAGTATTTT.

The rearrangement uses TRBV9 and TRBJ2-1, with 11 bases matching TRBD2. The CDR3 sequence is 16 residues long. Germline CDR1 and CDR2: SGDLS and YYNGEE. The V and J ends lost 4 bases and 5 bases, in that order; junction bases with no gene match: 8. The CDR3 DNA reads TGTGCCAGCAGCCCAAGCATGGGACTAGCGGACAATGAGCAGTTCTTC. This gives the protein CASSPSMGLADNEQFF. Combining the CDR3 with reference TRBV9 and TRBJ2-1 gives the whole variable domain DSGVTQTPKHLITATGQRVTLRCSPRSGDLSVYWYQQSLDQGLQFLIQYYNGEERAKGNILERFSAQQFPDLHSELNLSSLELGDSALYFCASSPSMGLADNEQFFGPGTRLTVL.

CDR3 sequence (DNA): TGTGCCAGCAGTTTCCCGGGGAGCGGGGAGCTGTTTTTT. As protein: CASSFPGSGELFF. The chain has TRBV25-1 and TRBJ2-2; D may be TRBD2 (5 bases). The CDR3 sequence is 13 residues long. The V gene lost 5 bases and the J gene lost 7 bases, with 11 bases spanning the gap. CDR1 MGHDK and CDR2 SYGVNS come from the germline V gene.

The chain couples TRBV27 to TRBJ2-7; 8 nucleotides align to TRBD1. CDR1 and CDR2 (germline): MNHEY, SMNVEV (reference sequence). V was clipped by 7 bases and J by 7 bases; unmatched bases: 12. The CDR3 runs 14 residues. CDR3 coding DNA: TGTGCCAGCAAGGCGGGGACAGGCTCCAGGGAGCAGTACTTC. The encoded protein is CASKAGTGSREQYF.

The CDR3 DNA is TGTGCCAGGACCTGGAGCCGGACCTACGAGCAGTACTTC. It yields the protein CARTWSRTYEQYF. The V call is TRBV25-1, the J call TRBJ2-7; no firm D call. CDR3 length: 13 amino acids. Germline loops: CDR1 MGHDK, CDR2 SYGVNS. Trimming took 9 bases from V and 2 from J, leaving 14 bases between them.

This chain links TRBV7-2 with TRBJ2-7; the D gene is possibly TRBD1 (6 bases). The germline CDR1 and CDR2 sequences are SGHTA and FQGNSA. V lost 3 bases and J 3 bases, leaving 12 bases between the germline ends. The CDR3 is made up of 14 amino acids. In DNA, the CDR3 is TGTGCCAGCAGCTTCTACAGGGCAGACTACGAGCAGTACTTC. It translates to CASSFYRADYEQYF.

This rearrangement joins TRBV2 to TRBJ1-1; the match to TRBD1 covers 9 bases. This CDR3 region has 14 residues. Trimming cost V 9 bases and J 9 bases; bases outside gene matches: 14. CDR1 is SNHLY, CDR2 FYNNEI, per germline. This CDR3 is CASQIPGQGLQAFF. The CDR3 DNA sequence: TGTGCCAGTCAGATCCCGGGACAGGGTTTACAAGCTTTCTTT.

The chain uses TRBV27 and TRBJ1-5, with D possibly being TRBD1 (5 bases). Germline assignment: CDR1 MNHEY and CDR2 SMNVEV (reference sequence). CDR3 length: 14 amino acids. Trimming removed 9 bases from V and 0 bases from J, with 12 bases in between. The CDR3 reads CASSAGYSNQPQHF. CDR3 nucleotides: TGTGCCAGTTCCGCAGGGTATAGCAATCAGCCCCAGCATTTT.

This chain links TRBV15 with TRBJ2-4; 7 bases align to TRBD2. V trimming: 3 bases; J trimming: 4 bases; junction bases outside the gene matches: 3. Germline values: CDR1 LNHNV, CDR2 YYDKDF (reference sequence). The CDR3 is 14 residues long. The CDR3 sequence: CATSSVGGKNIQYF. CDR3 DNA sequence: TGTGCCACCAGCAGTGTGGGGGGGAAAAACATTCAGTACTTC.

This clone was found many times. This chain joins TRBV4-2 and TRBJ2-1; 14 bases line up with TRBD2. The trim removed 7 bases at V and 3 bases at J, leaving 5 bases unmatched. This CDR3 is 16 amino acids long. CDR1 and CDR2 (germline): LGHNA, YNFKEQ. The CDR3 loop is CASTPGLAGGYNEQFF. CDR3 bases: TGTGCCAGCACCCCCGGACTAGCGGGGGGCTACAATGAGCAGTTCTTC.

This clone has only a few counts. This chain links TRBV11-2 with TRBJ1-1, with a weak D call TRBD1 (6 bases). Germline V gene sequence: CDR1 SGHAT, CDR2 FQNNGV. V lost 5 bases, J lost 1 base, and 14 bases lay in between. The CDR3 length is 15 residues. The chain's CDR3 is CASSRTGIENTEAFF. CDR3 coding DNA: TGTGCCAGCAGCCGCACAGGGATCGAGAACACTGAAGCTTTCTTT.